This T cell receptor beta chain was retrieved from a study of beta chain features in type 1 diabetes (dated by TCRdb to 2016 to 2018). Study-level background: Patients and healthy donors did not differ in mean age, gender distribution, total cell number or subset yield. Whereas all 28 donors provided naive and central memory subsets, regulatory and stem cell-like memory subsets were isolated from just 8 patients and about 8 healthy donors. The study compared TCRB repertoires of sorted circulating CD4+ T cell subsets between recently diagnosed type 1 diabetes patients and matched healthy donors. A total of roughly 100 million sorted cells were examined across all samples, and RNA yield correlated strongly with the number of cells per subset. Beyond this particular receptor, the publication reports: At VDJ recombination sites, type 1 diabetes patients had fewer insertions and more deleted nucleotides, which implies abnormalities in thymic rearrangement. In all four CD4+ subsets, TCRB CDR3 length was moderately but significantly shorter in type 1 diabetes patients. Naive, central memory and regulatory TCRB repertoires appeared to be more similar among patients than among healthy donors. Because cDNA was sequenced instead of genomic DNA, highly expressing activated cells could be over-represented, though the groups showed no difference in activation or CD3 levels. Because small numbers of individuals were included in the HLA sub-analyses, any influence of HLA type on TCRB rearrangement was left unresolved. Shorter templates might be favored by PCR, yet because patient and control samples were amplified and corrected together, any such skew would affect both groups equally.

From each donor, a single peripheral blood sample of around 120 mL on average was drawn into heparinised tubes. Using a panel that included CD45RO, CCR7, CD25, CD127, CD95 and CD27, naive, central memory, regulatory and stem cell-like memory CD4+ T cells were sorted on a BD FACSAria II. A purity above 95% was achieved for all sorted populations. PBMCs were isolated immediately by Lymphoprep density gradient centrifugation and stained directly without culture. Samples were stained and sorted in pairs, with one healthy donor and one patient per experiment, so that batch effects were minimized. The germline V gene gives CDR1 as MGHRA and CDR2 as YSYEKL. Measured from the cysteine to the phenylalanine, the CDR3 is 19 residues long. Just the 57-base CDR3 DNA is kept, in frame starting at base 1. Between the V and J ends, shortened by 0 bases and 3 bases respectively, the junction contains 21 bases. The High Capacity cDNA Reverse Transcription Kit was used to reverse transcribe all of the isolated RNA, meaning that expressed TCRB transcripts were what got sequenced. Naive, central memory and regulatory T cell samples underwent deep immunoSEQ sequencing, averaging roughly 3.3 million total reads per sample. Sorted cells were lysed in RLT buffer, and RNA was extracted using DNase-treated RNeasy Micro or Mini kits according to cell number. Each cell subset was processed on its own to prevent cross-contamination, while patient and healthy donor samples were processed together. The immunoSEQ multiplex PCR was used to amplify TCRB sequences from cDNA, generating 87-bp fragments that spanned the CDR3 region. Sequencing of the amplicons was performed on the Illumina HiSeq platform. The paper's data handling went like this. Synthetic template baselines were used to correct PCR bias computationally, reads within Hamming distance 2 were collapsed together, and singletons that could not be merged were discarded. Reads were aligned against IMGT so that V, D and J genes, CDR3 length and insertions or deletions at six rearrangement sites could be assigned. Within each subset, clonotype counts were normalized to sorted cell number, and only after that were true diversity and Gini coefficients computed with the tcR R package. The overlap coefficient, calculated on TCRB nucleotide sequences, was used to measure repertoire sharing. Out-of-frame TCRB sequences from naive cells were analyzed as a proxy for the pre-selection repertoire. TCRdb holds this immuneACCESS table with in-frame rearrangements only. Some clones are missing; in checked studies, unresolved V genes explain under half, and the rest has no known cause. That table gives V, J and clone size, and the DNA gave D and trimming. The sample has about 700,000 clones on record, over 10% of them singletons. Approximately 0.02% of the sample is held by the ten biggest clonotypes.

In the case of this clone: The antigen this receptor binds is unknown. No much larger clone is present one base from it, and per-base qualities are unavailable.

This TCR derives from a man aged 18 to 35 with type 1 diabetes. The chain couples TRBV4-1 to TRBJ1-5, and perhaps TRBD1 as D gene, on 6 matching bases. Sequences were obtained from naive CD4+ T cells from blood. The cell subset or site label, as the study defines it: true naive CD4+ T cells. The nucleotide sequence is TGCGCCAGCAGCCAAGAATATAGGACCGCCCAGGGGCCCAATCAGCCCCAGCATTTT. Translation gives CASSQEYRTAQGPNQPQHF.